This T cell receptor (beta chain) originates from a study of blood T cell repertoires in COVID-19. Study-level background: Samples came from the United States, Italy and Spain, spanning acute and convalescent COVID-19.

CDR1 and CDR2 (germline): SGHRS, YFSETQ. The V gene end was trimmed by 0 bases and the J gene end by 4 bases; junction bases not matched to a gene: 5. This CDR3 contains 16 residues. In the original analysis: From reference gene primer amplification, estimates of nucleated cell counts were derived. The repertoire was sequenced with immunoSEQ multiplex PCR; TCRdb's copy has only in-frame clones and lacks some. The V and J calls and clone size are taken from that table; D and trimming were inferred from the DNA. The table records 150,000 to 200,000 clones, 80% to 90% of them present only once. The V and J genes are TRBV5-1 and TRBJ2-3; TRBD1 matches at 10 bases. The TCR sequence derives from a woman in her 70s who had recovered from COVID-19. Sequenced: peripheral blood. CDR3 region: CASSLEGTGAPDTQYF. The CDR3, as DNA: TGCGCCAGCAGCTTGGAGGGGACAGGGGCCCCAGATACGCAGTATTTT.